Below are 23 T cell receptor beta chains sequenced from a single sample in a study of blood T cell repertoires in COVID-19. The protocol was immunoSEQ multiplex PCR, while the TCRdb copy is restricted to in-frame clones and leaves out a portion. The sample has roughly 420,000 clones, approximately 87% seen once. The specimen was PBMCs or T cells enriched from blood (not recorded which). These receptor sequences come from a woman aged 25 to 39 with acute COVID-19.

The chain links TRBV7-3 to TRBJ1-4, with 8 positions matching TRBD1. Trimming removed 4 bases from V and 3 bases from J; junction bases left unmatched: 4. Germline-derived CDR1 and CDR2 are SGHTA and FQGTGA. This CDR3 contains 15 residues. DNA of the CDR3: TGTGCCAGCAGCTCCAGGGGGCTTGCTAATGAAAAACTGTTTTTT. Translation: CASSSRGLANEKLFF.

The genes are TRBV10-3 and TRBJ1-5; TRBD1 matches at 8 bases. Trimming at V came to 2 bases and at J to 0 bases, leaving 6 bases not matched to a gene. The CDR3 is made up of 17 amino acids. The V gene's germline CDR1 is ENHRY and CDR2 SYGVKD. The DNA of the CDR3 is TGTGCCATCAGTGAGCCGAGGACAGGGTATAGCAATCAGCCCCAGCATTTT. This codes for CAISEPRTGYSNQPQHF.

This clone was observed once. The chain couples TRBV7-6 to TRBJ2-1; TRBD2 matches 11 bases. Germline lookup yields CDR1 SGHVS and CDR2 FNYEAQ. With V trimmed by 1 base and J by 8 bases, 4 bases remained unmatched. CDR3 length: 15 amino acids. CDR3 residues: CASSLGSGGADEQFF. CDR3 bases: TGTGCCAGCAGCTTAGGTAGCGGGGGGGCGGATGAGCAGTTCTTC.

The rearrangement links TRBV7-6 to TRBJ2-1; a weak D match, TRBD2 (6 bases). V was trimmed by 5 bases and J by 0 bases, leaving 14 bases between them. Germline values: CDR1 SGHVS, CDR2 FNYEAQ. The CDR3 spans 16 residues. For the CDR3, the DNA is TGTGCCAGCAGCCGCAATGCCGGGAGCTCCTACAATGAGCAGTTCTTC. As protein: CASSRNAGSSYNEQFF.

This clone was seen once. The chain joins TRBV10-1 to TRBJ2-7; 7 nucleotides match TRBD1. CDR1 and CDR2 from the germline V gene are WNHNN and SYGVQD (reference sequence). CDR3 length: 14 residues. Trimming removed 0 bases from V and 2 bases from J; junction bases left unmatched: 1. The CDR3 nucleotides read TGCGCCAGCAGTGAGTCAACAGGGGCCTACGAGCAGTACTTC. It encodes CASSESTGAYEQYF.

V usage is TRBV5-1 and J usage is TRBJ2-3; D gene uncertain. The CDR3 loop spans 14 amino acids. Trimming shortened V by 4 bases and J by 6 bases, and 15 bases separated the two germline ends. Per the germline V gene, CDR1 is SGHRS and CDR2 is YFSETQ. The CDR3 is CASSPYDQRDTQYF. The CDR3 nucleotides read TGCGCCAGCAGCCCATATGATCAGAGGGATACGCAGTATTTT.

The chain is built from TRBV5-1 and TRBJ2-6; 10 bases fit TRBD1. This CDR3 comprises 18 residues. V trimming: 4 bases; J trimming: 4 bases; junction bases outside the gene matches: 11. CDR1 SGHRS and CDR2 YFSETQ come from the germline V gene. CDR3 sequence: CASSLHAGTGVGANVLTF. In nucleotides, the CDR3 is TGCGCCAGCAGCCTGCACGCCGGGACAGGGGTCGGGGCCAACGTCCTGACTTTC.

This clone was observed many times. The gene calls are TRBV7-6 and TRBJ1-6; a weak D match, TRBD1 (5 bases). Germline CDR1 is SGHVS and CDR2 is FNYEAQ. Deletions cut 1 base from V and 6 bases from J, with 19 bases between. This CDR3 region has 18 residues. The CDR3 DNA reads TGTGCCAGCAGCTTAGTCCAACCGGGGTTCGGGGGTAATTCACCCCTCCACTTT. Translating it yields CASSLVQPGFGGNSPLHF. The entire variable domain, with the rest obtained from reference TRBV7-6 and TRBJ1-6, is as follows: GAGVSQSPRYKVTKRGQDVALRCDPISGHVSLYWYRQALGQGPEFLTYFNYEAQQDKSGLPNDRFSAERPEGSISTLTIQRTEQRDSAMYRCASSLVQPGFGGNSPLHFGNGTRLTVT.

The genes are TRBV6-5 and TRBJ2-3; tentative D call: TRBD2 (5 bases). The germline V gene has CDR1 MNHEY and CDR2 SVGAGI. V lost 8 bases and J 3 bases, leaving 18 bases between the germline ends. This CDR3 is built from 15 residues. Here the CDR3 reads CASALFSGRTDTQYF. CDR3 bases: TGTGCCAGCGCTTTGTTCTCTGGGAGAACAGATACGCAGTATTTT.

The J gene is TRBJ1-5, the V gene TRBV4-3; D not resolved. V was pared by 4 bases and J by 3 bases, with 10 bases between. The CDR3 has 14 residues. From germline, CDR1 is LGHNA and CDR2 YSLEER. The CDR3: CASSPGVLNQPQHF. The CDR3 coding sequence is TGCGCCAGCAGCCCCGGGGTTCTCAATCAGCCCCAGCATTTT.

The chain employs TRBV7-2 and TRBJ2-7; 8 nucleotides line up with TRBD2. Germline V gene sequence: CDR1 SGHTA, CDR2 FQGNSA. CDR3 size: 15 residues. The V and J ends lost 2 bases and 5 bases, in that order; junction bases with no gene match: 8. The CDR3 nucleotides read TGTGCCAGCAGCTTAAACGTGGGCGGGGGGCACGAGCAGTACTTC. This gives the protein CASSLNVGGGHEQYF.

The chain combines TRBV18 with TRBJ1-2, with 7 bases fitting TRBD1. V was pared by 0 bases and J by 4 bases, with 2 bases of the junction left unmatched. Germline V gene data show CDR1 as KGHSH and CDR2 as LQKENI. This CDR3 is 14 amino acids long. The CDR3 nucleotides are TGTGCCAGCTCACCACCAGGGGGCACCTATGGCTACACCTTC. Protein: CASSPPGGTYGYTF. Full variable domain (remainder filled in from reference TRBV18 and TRBJ1-2): NAGVMQNPRHLVRRRGQEARLRCSPMKGHSHVYWYRQLPEEGLKFMVYLQKENIIDESGMPKERFSAEFPKEGPSILRIQQVVRGDSAAYFCASSPPGGTYGYTFGSGTRLTVV.

The rearrangement joins TRBV6-1 to TRBJ2-7; D gene ambiguous. The CDR3 is 15 amino acids. V dropped 1 base and J dropped 2 bases, with 12 bases sitting between them. Germline values: CDR1 MNHNS, CDR2 SASEGT. CDR3 sequence (DNA): TGTGCCAGCAGTGAAGGGGTAGGCAGGACCTACGAGCAGTACTTC. It encodes CASSEGVGRTYEQYF.

The rearrangement links TRBV5-5 to TRBJ1-1; D is perhaps TRBD1 (6 bases). This CDR3 is built from 19 residues. Deletions cut 4 bases from V and 0 bases from J, with 25 bases between. Germline assignment: CDR1 SGHKS and CDR2 YYEKEE (reference sequence). The CDR3: CASSRSLQARTALNTEAFF. CDR3 in DNA: TGTGCCAGCAGCCGCAGTCTCCAGGCGCGGACAGCATTGAACACTGAAGCTTTCTTT.

The rearrangement joins TRBV4-3 to TRBJ1-5; D gene unclear. The CDR3 runs 13 residues. The germline CDR1 and CDR2 sequences are LGHNA and YSLEER. Trimming stripped 3 bases from V and 2 bases from J, with 5 bases between. CDR3 in amino acids: CASSQGGNQPQHF. CDR3 sequence (DNA): TGCGCCAGCAGCCAGGGAGGCAATCAGCCCCAGCATTTT.

CDR3 residues: CATSGPGQDYNSPLHF. For the CDR3, the DNA is TGTGCCACCAGTGGTCCGGGACAGGACTATAATTCACCCCTCCACTTT. J is TRBJ1-6 and V is TRBV24-1; TRBD1 aligns across 8 bases. This CDR3 region has 16 residues. Trimming at V came to 5 bases and at J to 3 bases, leaving 5 bases not matched to a gene. Germline assignment: CDR1 KGHDR and CDR2 SFDVKD.

This chain connects TRBV24-1 to TRBJ1-4; D gene ambiguous. This CDR3 contains 13 residues. Germline CDR1 and CDR2: KGHDR and SFDVKD. The V end lost 3 bases, the J end lost 7 bases, and 8 bases lay between the germline ends. CDR3 nucleotide sequence: TGTGCCACCAGTGATCACGGAGGTGAAAAACTGTTTTTT. Translated, it gives CATSDHGGEKLFF.

The gene calls are TRBV2 and TRBJ2-3; 9 bases map to TRBD2. This CDR3 has 13 residues. V trimming: 8 bases; J trimming: 3 bases; junction bases outside the gene matches: 3. Per germline, CDR1 SNHLY and CDR2 FYNNEI. CDR3 in DNA: TGTGCCAGCTACCTAGCGGGGACAGATACGCAGTATTTT. This encodes CASYLAGTDTQYF.

The chain has TRBV6-2 or TRBV6-3 and TRBJ2-3; 8 bases agree with TRBD2. The germline V gene has CDR1 MNHEY and CDR2 SVGEGT. The junction had 7 bases not matched to a gene; V was cut back by 6 bases and J by 11 bases. The CDR3 extends over 12 amino acids. The CDR3: CASSIAGPMQYF. The CDR3 bases are TGTGCCAGCAGCATAGCGGGGCCGATGCAGTATTTT.

This clone was recorded only once. The J gene is TRBJ2-7, the V gene TRBV4-2; D not resolved. This CDR3 is 12 amino acids long. CDR1 is LGHNA, CDR2 YNFKEQ, per germline. Trimming removed 2 bases from V and 6 bases from J, with 8 bases in between. CDR3 in DNA: TGTGCCAGCAGCCAACAACGAGGCGAGCAGTACTTC. This translates into CASSQQRGEQYF.

The V and J genes are TRBV7-9 and TRBJ2-2; TRBD2 matches 7 bases. This CDR3 region has 16 residues. The V gene end was trimmed by 4 bases and the J gene end by 0 bases; junction bases not matched to a gene: 5. Germline V gives CDR1 SEHNR, CDR2 FQNEAQ (reference sequence). CDR3 protein: CASSSGGTPNTGELFF. The CDR3 DNA sequence: TGTGCCAGCAGCTCCGGGGGGACTCCGAACACCGGGGAGCTGTTTTTT.

As to this clone: The junction does not match germline at one end; this may be a read error. This rearrangement joins TRBV7-2 to TRBJ2-5; the D is unclear. CDR1 SGHTA and CDR2 FQGNSA come from the germline V gene. The CDR3 is made up of 14 amino acids. The CDR3 sequence is CASSLGGYQETQYF. The CDR3 nucleotides are TGTGCCAGCAGCTTAGGCGGCTACCAGGAGACCCAGTACTTC.

The chain links TRBV5-4 to TRBJ1-3, with no clear D. This CDR3 is 14 amino acids long. Trimming left V 2 bases short and J 1 base short, with 7 bases between. CDR1 SGHNT and CDR2 YYREEE come from the germline V gene (reference sequence). CDR3 nucleotides: TGTGCCAGCAGCTTAGCAGGTTCTGGAAACACCATATATTTT. It specifies CASSLAGSGNTIYF.